The 30 T cell receptor beta chains below come from one sample, sequenced in a study of T-cell reconstitution after alpha-beta-depleted transplantation in children (dated by TCRdb to about 2016). Library method: PCR. TCRdb records Illumina HiSeq 2500 as the sequencer. Molecular barcoding was employed in the preparation of TCR libraries, with unique molecular identifiers being used to normalize TCRbeta repertoire quantification. TCRdb's own reprocessing of the public reads used fastp at Q25 and MiXCR and kept productive beta chains. For every CDR3 protein sequence, its rows merge into one entry that carries the most common genes and DNA. Within this sample are about 440,000 distinct CDR3 sequences, with 43% of them counted one time only. The ten largest clones take up under 35% of the sample. The meaning of the sample's treatment or condition label: allogeneic hematopoietic cell transplantation with graft depleted of TCRalphabeta T cells and CD19 B cells.

Sample: PBMCs, taken before TCRalphabeta/CD19-depleted stem cell transplant. The receptors here all came from a girl aged 2 to 10 with aplastic anemia, due to receive a stem cell transplant.

Ten or more counts support this clonotype. The chain combines TRBV27 with TRBJ2-5; the D gene is possibly TRBD2 (9 bases). The CDR3 is 20 amino acids. Germline V CDR1 and CDR2: MNHEY, SMNVEV (reference sequence). Trimming removed 5 bases at V and 5 bases at J, with 33 bases between. The CDR3 region is CASSPKTGARVAGVEETQYF. The CDR3, as DNA: TGTGCCAGCAGTCCAAAGACAGGGGCAAGAGTAGCGGGAGTAGAGGAGACCCAGTACTTC.

This clonotype was seen ten or more times. The chain uses TRBV20-1 and TRBJ2-4, with 7 bases aligning to TRBD2. From germline, CDR1 is DFQATT and CDR2 SNEGSKA (reference sequence). After removal of 3 bases from V and 3 bases from J, the junction contained 5 bases not matched to a gene. There are 14 residues in the CDR3. As DNA, the CDR3 is TGCAGTGCTAGGGGCCTAGCGGTCAAAAACATTCAGTACTTC. This encodes CSARGLAVKNIQYF.

This clonotype has more than one count but fewer than ten. The chain links TRBV4-2 to TRBJ1-2; TRBD1 matches at 7 bases. The CDR3 spans 15 residues. V trimming: 2 bases; J trimming: 5 bases; junction bases outside the gene matches: 8. Germline CDR1 is LGHNA and CDR2 is YNFKEQ. The CDR3 here is CASSQHQTGDYGYTF. The CDR3 nucleotides read TGTGCCAGCAGCCAACATCAAACAGGGGATTATGGCTACACCTTC.

V is TRBV5-1 and J is TRBJ2-3; D call uncertain. Per germline, CDR1 SGHRS and CDR2 YFSETQ. The CDR3 is 18 amino acids. Trimming pared 4 bases from V and 2 bases from J, leaving 23 bases between. The CDR3 DNA follows: TGCGCCAGCAGCCTACCTGTCGTGCGGAAAGGGCTCACAGATACGCAGTATTTT. It is translated as CASSLPVVRKGLTDTQYF.

The chain carries TRBV12-3 or TRBV12-4 and TRBJ2-7, with 7 nucleotides matching TRBD2. The CDR3 is made up of 13 amino acids. The V gene end was trimmed by 3 bases and the J gene end by 7 bases; junction bases not matched to a gene: 6. CDR3 nucleotide sequence: TGTGCCAGCAGTTTCGCGGGAGTGAATGAGCAGTACTTC. This translates into CASSFAGVNEQYF.

The V call is TRBV9, the J call TRBJ2-2; no definite D call. The CDR3 extends over 15 amino acids. CDR1 and CDR2 from the germline V gene are SGDLS and YYNGEE. Trimming left V 4 bases short and J 4 bases short, with 14 bases between. CDR3 in amino acids: CASSPSQWPTGELFF. CDR3 nucleotides: TGTGCCAGCAGCCCCTCTCAATGGCCCACCGGGGAGCTGTTTTTT.

This clonotype was seen a single time. CDR3 sequence: CASSPGEDYEQYF. In nucleotides, the CDR3 is TGTGCCAGCAGCCCCGGGGAGGACTACGAGCAGTACTTC. V and J are TRBV4-2 and TRBJ2-7; D is possibly TRBD2 (6 bases). Deletions cut 4 bases from V and 3 bases from J, with 10 bases between. The CDR3 is 13 residues long. CDR1 and CDR2 (germline): LGHNA, YNFKEQ.

This CDR3 reads CASSLLERGTYEQYF. The CDR3 DNA sequence: TGTGCCAGCAGTTTACTAGAAAGAGGTACATACGAGCAGTACTTC. The V and J genes are TRBV28 and TRBJ2-7; D unclear. The CDR3 loop spans 15 amino acids. Germline CDR1 is MDHEN and CDR2 is SYDVKM. The germline V and J ends were trimmed by 2 bases and 4 bases, with 15 bases remaining between them.

V and J are TRBV24-1 and TRBJ2-1, with D possibly TRBD1 on 6 matching bases. Trimming took 4 bases from V and 2 from J, leaving 17 bases between them. CDR1 and CDR2 from the germline V gene are KGHDR and SFDVKD. The CDR3 has 17 amino acids. The CDR3 DNA reads as TGTGCCACCAGTGACTCGGCGGTTGGGGGCCCCTACAATGAGCAGTTCTTC. It codes for CATSDSAVGGPYNEQFF.

This clonotype was picked up a small number of times. This chain connects TRBV5-1 to TRBJ2-7; no firm D call. The CDR3 runs 14 residues. Germline V gene sequence: CDR1 SGHRS, CDR2 YFSETQ. V lost 2 bases, J lost 1 base, and 10 bases lay in between. CDR3 sequence reads: CASSLSTPSYEQYF. CDR3 bases: TGCGCCAGCAGCTTATCGACACCATCCTACGAGCAGTACTTC.

This clonotype came up a few times. Its ends do not fully match the called genes, so a read error is possible. The CDR3 region is CASSLATRGPLGYEQYF. The CDR3 DNA follows: TGTGCTAGCAGCTTAGCTACCAGGGGGCCCTTGGGTTACGAGCAGTACTTC. The V call is TRBV7-7, the J call TRBJ2-7, with TRBD1 matching 8 bases. Germline CDR1 is SSHAT and CDR2 is FNYEAQ (reference sequence). The CDR3 totals 17 residues.

The rearrangement joins TRBV28 to TRBJ2-7; perhaps D is TRBD1 or TRBD2 (6 bases each). Germline CDR1 is MDHEN and CDR2 is SYDVKM. This CDR3 is 17 amino acids long. V lost 6 bases to trimming and J lost 6 bases, with 27 bases between them. The CDR3 here is CASRPPGGSGVTGEQYF. DNA for the CDR3: TGTGCCAGCAGACCCCCTGGGGGCTCGGGGGTCACTGGCGAGCAGTACTTC.

This clonotype has ten or more counts. The chain uses TRBV20-1 and TRBJ2-1, with 13 bases identical to TRBD2. The V gene end was trimmed by 5 bases and the J gene end by 1 base; junction bases not matched to a gene: 17. The CDR3 contains 20 residues. Germline values: CDR1 DFQATT, CDR2 SNEGSKA (reference sequence). CDR3 nucleotides: TGCAGTGCTCAAGGCACCGGGACTAGCGGGAAGAGGCGGTCCTACAATGAGCAGTTCTTC. It encodes CSAQGTGTSGKRRSYNEQFF.

This clonotype was observed a handful of times. The rearrangement joins TRBV13 to TRBJ2-3, with no clear D. Germline loops: CDR1 PRHDT, CDR2 FYEKMQ (reference sequence). This CDR3 spans 12 amino acids. Trimming shortened V by 5 bases and J by 11 bases, and 14 bases separated the two germline ends. The CDR3 DNA reads TGTGCCAGCAGCCCCCGAAGCCTGGTGCAGTATTTT. Its protein is CASSPRSLVQYF.

This clonotype was seen at least ten times. The chain's CDR3 is CSAVPGLYEIYNEQFF. The CDR3 nucleotides read TGCAGTGCTGTCCCCGGACTCTACGAGATCTACAATGAGCAGTTCTTC. J is TRBJ2-1 and V is TRBV20-1; D might be TRBD2 (5 bases). V was clipped by 5 bases and J by 3 bases, with 20 bases between them. The CDR3 loop spans 16 amino acids. CDR1 DFQATT and CDR2 SNEGSKA come from the germline V gene (reference sequence).

This clonotype came up a few times. J is TRBJ1-2 and V is TRBV27, with a tentative D call TRBD1 (6 bases). With 2 bases removed from V and 0 bases from J, the gap between germline ends came to 13 bases. This CDR3 is built from 16 residues. The V gene's germline CDR1 is MNHEY and CDR2 SMNVEV (reference sequence). DNA for the CDR3: TGTGCCAGCAGTTTAGTGGACAGACCTGCTAACTATGGCTACACCTTC. It translates to CASSLVDRPANYGYTF.

The chain is built from TRBV5-1 and TRBJ2-5, with a weak D call TRBD1 (6 bases). This CDR3 contains 13 residues. V was trimmed by 6 bases and J by 4 bases, leaving 13 bases between them. Germline loops: CDR1 SGHRS, CDR2 YFSETQ. This CDR3 is CASTVLGAETQYF. The CDR3 region has the DNA TGCGCCAGCACCGTGCTGGGGGCAGAGACCCAGTACTTC.

This clonotype was seen repeatedly, ten times or more. The chain carries TRBV12-3 or TRBV12-4 and TRBJ1-5; tentatively, D is TRBD1 (5 bases). This CDR3 has 14 residues. The V end lost 1 base, the J end lost 5 bases, and 9 bases lay between the germline ends. In DNA form, the CDR3 reads TGTGCCAGCAGTTTAGGACAGCCCTATCAGCCCCAGCATTTT. It is translated as CASSLGQPYQPQHF.

The chain combines TRBV29-1 with TRBJ1-1; 9 bases are a match to TRBD1. The CDR3 contains 17 residues. The trim removed 4 bases at V and 1 base at J, leaving 13 bases unmatched. Germline V gene data show CDR1 as SQVTM and CDR2 as ANQGSEA. The CDR3 nucleotides are TGCAGCGTTGCACACAACCTGATGGGACAGGGGAACACTGAAGCTTTCTTT. Encoded protein: CSVAHNLMGQGNTEAFF.

The V gene is TRBV20-1, the J gene TRBJ2-1, with D tentatively TRBD2 (6 bases). V lost 7 bases to trimming and J lost 7 bases, with 17 bases between them. The CDR3 extends over 13 amino acids. The germline gives CDR1 DFQATT, CDR2 SNEGSKA (reference sequence). CDR3 in amino acids: CSVSGRQMNEQFF. The CDR3 DNA is TGCAGTGTTTCGGGGAGGCAGATGAATGAGCAGTTCTTC.

This chain joins TRBV20-1 and TRBJ2-7; 7 bases are a match to TRBD2. The CDR3 extends over 15 amino acids. Per germline, CDR1 DFQATT and CDR2 SNEGSKA (reference sequence). V dropped 3 bases and J dropped 3; count of bases not matched to a gene: 11. The CDR3 nucleotides read TGCAGTGCTAGGGGAACGGGGGGTACTCGCTACGAGCAGTACTTC. As protein: CSARGTGGTRYEQYF.

This clonotype came up a few times. The chain couples TRBV10-2 to TRBJ2-1; tentative D call: TRBD2 (6 bases). This CDR3 is built from 13 residues. Germline V gives CDR1 WSHSY, CDR2 SAAADI. With 9 bases removed from V and 9 bases from J, the gap between germline ends came to 18 bases. The CDR3 loop reads CASQALAGAEQFF. Here the CDR3 DNA reads TGCGCCAGTCAGGCACTAGCCGGTGCTGAGCAGTTCTTC.

This clonotype was counted many times. The chain carries TRBV27 and TRBJ2-7; 8 bases are a match to TRBD2. Per germline, CDR1 MNHEY and CDR2 SMNVEV (reference sequence). Unmatched junction bases numbered 7, after V lost 2 bases and J lost 4 bases. This CDR3 has 15 residues. CDR3 protein: CASSLLAGGSYEQYF. The DNA for the CDR3 is TGTGCCAGCAGTTTACTGGCGGGGGGATCGTACGAGCAGTACTTC.

This sequence joins TRBV29-1 and TRBJ2-5; 12 positions agree with TRBD2. In germline, CDR1 is SQVTM, CDR2 ANQGSEA. The V gene end was trimmed by 3 bases and the J gene end by 1 base; junction bases not matched to a gene: 12. The CDR3 is 18 amino acids. This chain's CDR3 is CSVEGIASGGVSQETQYF. For the CDR3, the DNA is TGCAGCGTTGAGGGTATAGCTAGCGGGGGGGTCAGCCAAGAGACCCAGTACTTC. Full variable domain (rest looked up from reference TRBV29-1 and TRBJ2-5): SAVISQKPSRDICQRGTSLTIQCQVDSQVTMMFWYRQQPGQSLTLIATANQGSEATYESGFVIDKFPISRPNLTFSTLTVSNMSPEDSSIYLCSVEGIASGGVSQETQYFGPGTRLLVL.

The rearrangement uses TRBV28 and TRBJ2-7, with 8 bases identical to TRBD1. The V segment lost 5 bases and the J segment 3 bases; nucleotides outside the gene matches: 3. Germline assignment: CDR1 MDHEN and CDR2 SYDVKM. This CDR3 has 13 residues. CDR3 in DNA: TGTGCCAGCAGTCAGACAGGGGACTACGAGCAGTACTTC. Translating gives CASSQTGDYEQYF.

This rearrangement joins TRBV6-5 to TRBJ2-7; tentatively, D is TRBD1 (5 bases). Trimming left V 0 bases short and J 1 base short, with 10 bases between. The germline V gene encodes CDR1 MNHEY and CDR2 SVGAGI. This CDR3 region has 15 residues. CDR3 sequence: CASSYSDGHSYEQYF. The CDR3 DNA follows: TGTGCCAGCAGTTACTCAGATGGACATTCCTACGAGCAGTACTTC.

The table lists this clonotype with a few counts. The gene calls are TRBV29-1 and TRBJ1-2; D is perhaps TRBD1 (6 bases). Germline-derived CDR1 and CDR2 are SQVTM and ANQGSEA. This CDR3 region has 12 residues. V was trimmed by 7 bases and J by 2 bases, leaving 11 bases between them. The CDR3 nucleotides read TGCAGCGGATCTCAGGGGAACTATGGCTACACCTTC. This gives the protein CSGSQGNYGYTF.

This clonotype was counted between two and nine times. The rearrangement links TRBV15 to TRBJ1-5; no firm D call. CDR1 is LNHNV, CDR2 YYDKDF, per germline (reference sequence). This CDR3 region has 13 residues. The V gene lost 0 bases and the J gene lost 5 bases, with 5 bases spanning the gap. CDR3: CATSREVYQPQHF. The CDR3, as DNA: TGTGCCACCAGCAGAGAGGTTTATCAGCCCCAGCATTTT.

The rearrangement links TRBV27 to TRBJ1-2; maybe TRBD1 (6 bases). This CDR3 spans 13 amino acids. The germline V gene encodes CDR1 MNHEY and CDR2 SMNVEV (reference sequence). V lost 0 bases, J lost 8 bases, and 10 bases lay in between. The chain's CDR3 is CASSLSQGNGYTF. CDR3 in DNA: TGTGCCAGCAGTTTATCGCAGGGGAACGGCTACACCTTC.

CDR3 loop: CASRSGRGSYEQYF. The CDR3, as DNA: TGTGCCAGCAGGAGCGGGAGGGGTTCCTACGAGCAGTACTTC. The chain joins TRBV7-9 to TRBJ2-7, with 10 positions matching TRBD2. V lost 6 bases and J lost 1; bases outside the gene matches: 3. The CDR3 runs to 14 residues. The germline gives CDR1 SEHNR, CDR2 FQNEAQ (reference sequence). Full variable domain (outside the CDR3, taken from reference TRBV7-9 and TRBJ2-7): DTGVSQNPRHKITKRGQNVTFRCDPISEHNRLYWYRQTLGQGPEFLTYFQNEAQLEKSRLLSDRFSAERPKGSFSTLEIQRTEQGDSAMYLCASRSGRGSYEQYFGPGTRLTVT.